Listed here are 29 T cell receptor beta chains from one sample, sequenced in a study of T cell repertoires in cytomegalovirus infection (dated by TCRdb to between 2018 and 2021). Data came from an Illumina HiSeq 1500. TCRdb applied fastp at Q25 and MiXCR to the public reads, then kept only in-frame beta chains. CDR3 protein sequences are deduplicated, and each keeps its most common genes and DNA. The sample yields just under 300,000 distinct CDR3 sequences; around 9.1% were counted once. Approximately 2.3% of the sample lies in the top ten. Sequencing used PBMCs. The receptors were sampled from a human donor in good health (CMV status not recorded). Some clones in this sample may be carry-over from other donors' samples.

Many counts were recorded for this clonotype. As DNA, the CDR3 is TGTGCTAGTGGTTTGGAGGGGATCTTCTACGAGCAGTACTTC. Amino acid sequence: CASGLEGIFYEQYF. This chain links TRBV12-5 with TRBJ2-7; D possibly corresponds to TRBD1 (5 bases). Germline loops: CDR1 LGHNT, CDR2 FRNRAP. Trimming took off 1 base at V and 3 bases at J, with 10 bases between the two ends. This CDR3 has 14 amino acids.

In this sample, this clonotype turned up many times. The V gene is TRBV28, the J gene TRBJ1-1; D is undetermined. Germline V gene lookup returns CDR1 MDHEN and CDR2 SYDVKM. The CDR3 totals 14 residues. Between the trimmed V and J ends, which lost 2 bases and 8 bases, there was a span of 15 bases. The CDR3 bases are TGTGCCAGCAGTTTAGGGCTAGCGGGGAAAGAAGCTTTCTTT. This sequence encodes CASSLGLAGKEAFF.

This clonotype was counted a few times. The chain recombines TRBV6-4 with TRBJ2-1, with 8 bases fitting TRBD1. Germline CDR1 and CDR2: MRHNA and SNTAGT. The CDR3 contains 15 residues. V shed 4 bases and J 6 bases; nucleotides not matched to a gene: 8. CDR3 coding DNA: TGTGCCAGCAGTGGAACCGGGACAGGCATCAATGAGCAGTTCTTC. It codes for CASSGTGTGINEQFF.

This clonotype was seen at least ten times. The V and J genes are TRBV12-3 or TRBV12-4 and TRBJ2-3; TRBD2 matches 11 bases. CDR3 length equals 16 residues. The V and J ends lost 7 bases and 2 bases, in that order; junction bases with no gene match: 8. As DNA, the CDR3 is TGTGCCAGCACCCCATTAGCGGGGGGGGCCACAGATACGCAGTATTTT. It encodes CASTPLAGGATDTQYF.

This clonotype was seen only once. The rearrangement links TRBV5-1 to TRBJ2-1; 11 bases are shared with TRBD2. Germline CDR1 and CDR2: SGHRS and YFSETQ. J was trimmed by 8 bases and V by 0 bases; bases with no gene match: 7. The CDR3 is 16 amino acids. In DNA, the CDR3 is TGCGCCAGCAGCTTGGATAGCGGGGGGGTCTGGGATGAGCAGTTCTTC. Translated, it gives CASSLDSGGVWDEQFF.

This clonotype has ten or more counts. The chain carries TRBV25-1 and TRBJ2-7; D remains ambiguous. The CDR3 spans 13 residues. V shed 3 bases and J shed 3 bases, with 9 bases lying between them. CDR1 and CDR2 (germline): MGHDK, SYGVNS. CDR3: CASSEEKDYEQYF. CDR3 coding DNA: TGTGCCAGCAGTGAGGAGAAAGACTACGAGCAGTACTTC.

The chain joins TRBV20-1 to TRBJ2-2; TRBD2 is a possible D gene (6 bases). There are 15 residues in the CDR3. V was pared by 0 bases and J by 2 bases, with 10 bases between. The germline CDR1 and CDR2 sequences are DFQATT and SNEGSKA (reference sequence). The DNA for the CDR3 is TGCAGTGCTAGAGATGAGACTAGAAACACCGGGGAGCTGTTTTTT. This gives the protein CSARDETRNTGELFF.

In this sample, this clonotype turned up many times. The chain is built from TRBV12-3 or TRBV12-4 and TRBJ2-1; D uncertain. This CDR3 region has 14 residues. Trimming took 7 bases from V and 6 from J, leaving 16 bases between them. The CDR3 is CASKSGLLSNEQFF. CDR3 nucleotide sequence: TGTGCCAGCAAGTCCGGGCTACTCTCCAATGAGCAGTTCTTC.

This clonotype was observed many times. J is TRBJ2-5 and V is TRBV6-2 or TRBV6-3, with 14 positions matching TRBD2. The trim removed 5 bases at V and 3 bases at J, leaving 2 bases unmatched. The length of the CDR3 is 15 residues. Germline CDR1 reads MNHEY; CDR2 reads SVGEGT. CDR3 amino acids: CASSEGLAGEETQYF. CDR3 coding DNA: TGTGCCAGCAGTGAGGGACTAGCGGGGGAAGAGACCCAGTACTTC.

This clonotype was seen many times. The chain is built from TRBV7-2 and TRBJ2-1; 11 bases line up with TRBD2. J lost 6 bases, V lost 1 base, and 2 bases had no gene match. The CDR3 sequence is 15 residues long. Germline assignment: CDR1 SGHTA and CDR2 FQGNSA. The CDR3 nucleotides are TGTGCCAGCAGCTTAGGGCTAGCGGGGGGCAATGAGCAGTTCTTC. Translating it yields CASSLGLAGGNEQFF.

The chain is built from TRBV18 and TRBJ1-1, with 8 bases aligning to TRBD1. Unmatched junction bases numbered 5, after V lost 5 bases and J lost 3 bases. Germline assignment: CDR1 KGHSH and CDR2 LQKENI. This CDR3 contains 14 residues. The CDR3 DNA is TGTGCCAGCTCAACGTACAGGGGGGACACTGAAGCTTTCTTT. It translates to CASSTYRGDTEAFF.

The chain carries TRBV29-1 and TRBJ2-1; D possibly matches TRBD1 or TRBD2 (5 bases each). Trimming shortened V by 1 base and J by 8 bases, and 9 bases separated the two germline ends. Germline-derived CDR1 and CDR2 are SQVTM and ANQGSEA. This CDR3 region has 12 residues. The CDR3 is CSVEVLGDEQFF. DNA for the CDR3: TGCAGCGTTGAAGTTTTGGGGGATGAGCAGTTCTTC.

This clonotype was detected many times. Compared with germline, one end of the junction differs, possibly owing to a read error. This chain connects TRBV7-2 to TRBJ1-1, with D maybe TRBD1 (5 bases). Germline V gives CDR1 SGHTA, CDR2 FQGNSA. This CDR3 region has 11 residues. In DNA, the CDR3 is TGTGCCAGCAGCTCGGGACCGAGGGTTCTCTTT. Translation: CASSSGPRVLF. Looking up the rest from reference TRBV7-2 and TRBJ1-1 gives the full variable domain: GAGVSQSPSNKVTEKGKDVELRCDPISGHTALYWYRQSLGQGLEFLIYFQGNSAPDKSGLPSDRFSAERTGGSVSTLTIQRTQQEDSAVYLCASSSGPRVLFGQGTRLTVV.

This clonotype has ten or more counts. DNA for the CDR3: TGTGCCAGCAGCACCCCTAGCGGGGGGGCTAACACCGGGGAGCTGTTTTTT. Its protein is CASSTPSGGANTGELFF. The chain has TRBV7-6 and TRBJ2-2, with TRBD2 matching 12 bases. The germline V gene encodes CDR1 SGHVS and CDR2 FNYEAQ. The CDR3 contains 17 residues. V dropped 5 bases and J dropped 2; count of bases not matched to a gene: 6. Full variable domain (missing parts from reference TRBV7-6 and TRBJ2-2): GAGVSQSPRYKVTKRGQDVALRCDPISGHVSLYWYRQALGQGPEFLTYFNYEAQQDKSGLPNDRFSAERPEGSISTLTIQRTEQRDSAMYRCASSTPSGGANTGELFFGEGSRLTVL.

This clonotype was observed at least ten times. This chain uses TRBV7-2 with TRBJ2-1, with 7 bases lining up with TRBD2. V lost 0 bases and J lost 2; bases outside the gene matches: 4. Germline CDR1 SGHTA, CDR2 FQGNSA. This CDR3 has 16 amino acids. The CDR3, as DNA: TGTGCCAGCAGCTTAGCGATCGGGGGGACCTACAATGAGCAGTTCTTC. Translated: CASSLAIGGTYNEQFF. Together with reference TRBV7-2 and TRBJ2-1, the CDR3 gives the full variable domain: GAGVSQSPSNKVTEKGKDVELRCDPISGHTALYWYRQSLGQGLEFLIYFQGNSAPDKSGLPSDRFSAERTGGSVSTLTIQRTQQEDSAVYLCASSLAIGGTYNEQFFGPGTRLTVL.

This clonotype was found many times. This chain uses TRBV6-2 or TRBV6-3 with TRBJ2-1, with 11 bases aligning to TRBD2. The CDR3 spans 15 residues. V shed 5 bases, J shed 7 bases, and the junction held 7 bases outside the gene matches. Per the germline V gene, CDR1 is MNHEY and CDR2 is SVGEGT. This CDR3 is CASSARLAGWNEQFF. DNA of the CDR3: TGTGCCAGCAGTGCTAGACTAGCGGGGTGGAATGAGCAGTTCTTC.

Only a few counts were recorded for this clonotype. The gene calls are TRBV7-9 and TRBJ2-1, with D perhaps TRBD1 (5 bases). CDR1 is SEHNR, CDR2 FQNEAQ, per germline (reference sequence). This CDR3 is built from 13 residues. Trimming left V 4 bases short and J 8 bases short, with 12 bases between. The CDR3: CASSSQGADEQFF. As DNA, the CDR3 is TGTGCCAGCAGCTCCCAAGGGGCCGATGAGCAGTTCTTC.

This clonotype was counted many times. The chain links TRBV3-1 to TRBJ2-1, with 11 bases lining up with TRBD1. The V gene end was trimmed by 5 bases and the J gene end by 9 bases; junction bases not matched to a gene: 9. Germline assignment: CDR1 LGHDT and CDR2 YNNKEL (reference sequence). The CDR3 covers 15 residues. CDR3 sequence reads: CASSEGDRGRGEQFF. The CDR3 DNA sequence: TGTGCCAGCAGCGAAGGGGACAGGGGGAGAGGTGAGCAGTTCTTC.

This clonotype appeared many times. The V call is TRBV10-3, the J call TRBJ2-1, with 9 bases lining up with TRBD2. Trimming removed 2 bases from V and 9 bases from J; junction bases left unmatched: 14. Germline V CDR1 and CDR2: ENHRY, SYGVKD. The CDR3 runs 17 residues. DNA of the CDR3: TGTGCCATCAGTGAGCCTTCAAATAGGCGGGGGGGCTCTGAGCAGTTCTTC. It translates to CAISEPSNRRGGSEQFF.

In this sample, this clonotype turned up many times. This rearrangement joins TRBV6-2 or TRBV6-3 to TRBJ2-1; D possibly matches TRBD1 or TRBD2 (5 bases each). CDR3 size: 16 residues. The V and J ends lost 6 bases and 0 bases respectively, with 15 bases between them. CDR1 and CDR2 from the germline V gene are MNHEY and SVGEGT. The CDR3 here is CASSTRERSSYNEQFF. The CDR3 nucleotides are TGTGCCAGCAGCACCAGGGAGCGGTCCTCCTACAATGAGCAGTTCTTC.

There are many counts of this clonotype. V usage is TRBV7-9 and J usage is TRBJ1-3; D unclear. Germline-derived CDR1 and CDR2 are SEHNR and FQNEAQ (reference sequence). V lost 2 bases and J lost 4, with 27 bases in between. This CDR3 has 20 amino acids. The CDR3 region has the DNA TGTGCCAGCAGCTTATCGTTTGGGGAGGGAGTCGGAGTTAGAGGAAACACCATATATTTT. The encoded protein is CASSLSFGEGVGVRGNTIYF.

This clonotype was counted ten times or more. The chain couples TRBV5-1 to TRBJ2-3; 9 bases fit TRBD2. Germline V gene lookup returns CDR1 SGHRS and CDR2 YFSETQ. This CDR3 region has 17 residues. V was clipped by 4 bases and J by 6 bases; unmatched bases: 15. The CDR3 loop is CASSPTGAGGPVDTQYF. CDR3 nucleotide sequence: TGCGCCAGCAGCCCTACTGGGGCGGGGGGGCCGGTGGATACGCAGTATTTT. Full variable domain (rest looked up from reference TRBV5-1 and TRBJ2-3): KAGVTQTPRYLIKTRGQQVTLSCSPISGHRSVSWYQQTPGQGLQFLFEYFSETQRNKGNFPGRFSGRQFSNSRSEMNVSTLELGDSALYLCASSPTGAGGPVDTQYFGPGTRLTVL.

The V and J genes are TRBV20-1 and TRBJ2-5; perhaps TRBD1 as D (6 bases). Germline-derived CDR1 and CDR2 are DFQATT and SNEGSKA (reference sequence). Trimming shortened V by 6 bases and J by 2 bases, and 13 bases separated the two germline ends. The CDR3 is 13 amino acids. DNA of the CDR3: TGCAGTGCCCTAGGACAGTCACAAGAGACCCAGTACTTC. Amino acid sequence: CSALGQSQETQYF.

This clonotype appeared many times. V and J are TRBV6-1 and TRBJ2-1, with a weak D call TRBD1 (7 bases). Germline V gene data show CDR1 as MNHNS and CDR2 as SASEGT. The CDR3 runs to 14 residues. With 6 bases removed from V and 3 bases from J, the gap between germline ends came to 12 bases. CDR3 nucleotides: TGTGCCAGCAGGCGGCGGGACAGCTACAATGAGCAGTTCTTC. Translating it yields CASRRRDSYNEQFF.

A few counts support this clonotype. CDR3 coding DNA: TGCAGTGCTAGAAGAGGGGGCCTCCTAGAGACCCAGTACTTC. This encodes CSARRGGLLETQYF. The rearrangement joins TRBV20-1 to TRBJ2-5, with TRBD1 matching over 7 bases. CDR1 DFQATT and CDR2 SNEGSKA come from the germline V gene (reference sequence). The junction had 7 bases not matched to a gene; V was cut back by 2 bases and J by 4 bases. CDR3 size: 14 residues.

In its sample, this clonotype was seen many times. The V call is TRBV11-3, the J call TRBJ2-5, with TRBD2 matching 7 bases. The CDR3 contains 13 residues. Germline lookup yields CDR1 SGHNT and CDR2 YENEEA. V shed 5 bases and J 0 bases; nucleotides not matched to a gene: 0. CDR3 in amino acids: CASSRGDQETQYF. As DNA, the CDR3 is TGTGCCAGCAGCCGGGGGGACCAAGAGACCCAGTACTTC.

The V gene is TRBV24-1, the J gene TRBJ2-6, with unresolved D. The CDR3 extends over 17 amino acids. Trimming took 3 bases from V and 0 from J, leaving 11 bases between them. CDR1 and CDR2 (germline): KGHDR, SFDVKD. This CDR3 is CATSDGPRASGANVLTF. CDR3 nucleotide sequence: TGTGCCACCAGTGATGGACCCCGGGCCTCTGGGGCCAACGTCCTGACTTTC.

This clonotype has ten or more counts. The CDR3 bases are TGCAGTGCTAGAGAACTAGCGGGGGGAACCTCCTACAATGAGCAGTTCTTC. It is translated as CSARELAGGTSYNEQFF. The chain joins TRBV20-1 to TRBJ2-1, with 12 positions matching TRBD2. The CDR3 is 17 residues long. CDR1 is DFQATT, CDR2 SNEGSKA, per germline (reference sequence). Germline trimming cut 0 bases from V and 0 bases from J; bases unmatched to any gene: 3.

This clonotype was counted only a few times. V gene TRBV6-2 or TRBV6-3 combines with J gene TRBJ1-5; 10 bases are a match to TRBD1. CDR3 size: 18 residues. With V trimmed by 4 bases and J by 0 bases, 9 bases remained unmatched. Germline V lookup: CDR1 MNHEY, CDR2 SVGEGT. CDR3 DNA: TGTGCCAGCAGTTTCGAGACAGGGGGCGGATATAGCAATCAGCCCCAGCATTTT. Amino acid sequence: CASSFETGGGYSNQPQHF.